This TCR beta chain comes out of a study of vaccination effects on CD4 cells after COVID-19. Sequencing used immunoSEQ multiplex PCR; TCRdb keeps in-frame clones, though not all of them. The data contain approximately 61,000 clones, about 80% of them singletons. Concerning this clone itself: Its antigen is not identified.

CD4+ T cells specific for antigen were expanded with viral peptide pools by the ViraFEST assay before sequencing. CD4+ T cells were isolated after around 10 days of culture. Either the mRNA-1273 or the BNT162b2 vaccine was given to participants as two doses. The vaccine recipients had no prior SARS-CoV-2 infection, with negative nucleocapsid antibodies. Germline V CDR1 and CDR2: SGHNT, YENEEA. Unmatched junction bases numbered 7, after V lost 2 bases and J lost 1 base. The CDR3 extends over 17 amino acids. The sequence derives from a human donor who received a COVID-19 vaccine. This sample comprised CD4+ T cells from PBMCs cultured with HCoV-229E spike peptides, obtained after COVID-19 vaccination. The chain joins TRBV11-3 to TRBJ2-1; 8 positions match TRBD2. CDR3 coding DNA: TGTGCCAGCAGCTTATCTGGCGGGGGGTTTTCCTACAATGAGCAGTTCTTC. It yields the protein CASSLSGGGFSYNEQFF. Using reference TRBV11-3 and TRBJ2-1 for the parts outside the CDR3, the full variable domain is EAGVVQSPRYKIIEKKQPVAFWCNPISGHNTLYWYLQNLGQGPELLIRYENEEAVDDSQLPKDRFSAERLKGVDSTLKIQPAELGDSAVYLCASSLSGGGFSYNEQFFGPGTRLTVL.